The next 5 T cell receptor beta chains were all read from a single sample in a study of blood T cell repertoires in COVID-19. Sequenced by immunoSEQ multiplex PCR; TCRdb stores in-frame clones only, minus some. The data show approximately 260,000 clones, about 85% seen once. The specimen sequenced was peripheral blood. The receptors were gathered from a man aged 55 to 70 who had recovered from COVID-19.

This clone was detected many times. This rearrangement joins TRBV6-5 to TRBJ2-2, with TRBD1 matching 7 bases. Germline CDR1 is MNHEY and CDR2 is SVGAGI. With V trimmed by 0 bases and J by 6 bases, 4 bases remained unmatched. The CDR3 is 15 residues long. CDR3 region: CASSYSGRGSGELFF. The CDR3 DNA reads TGTGCCAGCAGTTACTCAGGCAGGGGGTCCGGGGAGCTGTTTTTT.

The rearrangement uses TRBV18 and TRBJ2-7, with TRBD1 matching over 9 bases. Germline assignment: CDR1 KGHSH and CDR2 LQKENI. After removal of 6 bases from V and 6 bases from J, the junction contained 9 bases not matched to a gene. CDR3 size: 14 residues. The CDR3 loop reads CASSSDRGRGEQYF. The CDR3 nucleotides read TGTGCCAGCTCCTCGGACAGGGGAAGAGGCGAGCAGTACTTC.

CDR3 nucleotide sequence: TGTGCCAGCCTTGAGAGTCGGAGCAATCAGCCCCAGCATTTT. Translation: CASLESRSNQPQHF. The rearrangement uses TRBV2 and TRBJ1-5; D remains unclear. CDR1 is SNHLY, CDR2 FYNNEI, per germline. This CDR3 has 14 amino acids. V was shortened by 8 bases and J by 1 base, with 12 bases between the two germline ends.

This clone was recorded once. This rearrangement joins TRBV5-1 to TRBJ1-1; 7 positions match TRBD1. The CDR3 is made up of 14 amino acids. V shed 3 bases and J 7 bases; nucleotides not matched to a gene: 9. Germline-derived CDR1 and CDR2 are SGHRS and YFSETQ. CDR3 protein: CASSSMGQKNEAFF. DNA for the CDR3: TGCGCCAGCAGCTCTATGGGACAGAAAAATGAAGCTTTCTTT.

The rearrangement uses TRBV28 and TRBJ2-3; TRBD1 might be the D (6 bases). This CDR3 is 14 amino acids long. Germline V gene sequence: CDR1 MDHEN, CDR2 SYDVKM. V shed 2 bases and J shed 7 bases, with 13 bases lying between them. CDR3 sequence: CASSLKGELNTQYF. DNA for the CDR3: TGTGCCAGCAGTTTAAAGGGGGAACTGAATACGCAGTATTTT.